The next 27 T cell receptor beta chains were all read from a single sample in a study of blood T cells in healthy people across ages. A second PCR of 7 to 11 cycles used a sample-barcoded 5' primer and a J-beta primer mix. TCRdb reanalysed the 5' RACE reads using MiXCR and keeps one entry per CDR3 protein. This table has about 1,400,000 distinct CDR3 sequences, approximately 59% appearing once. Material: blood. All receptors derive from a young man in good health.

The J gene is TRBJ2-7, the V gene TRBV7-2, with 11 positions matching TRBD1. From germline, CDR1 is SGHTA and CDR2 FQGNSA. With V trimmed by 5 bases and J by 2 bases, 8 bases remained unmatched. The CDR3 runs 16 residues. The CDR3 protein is CASSGNRDRGTYEQYF. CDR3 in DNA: TGTGCCAGCAGCGGCAACCGGGACAGGGGGACCTACGAGCAGTACTTC.

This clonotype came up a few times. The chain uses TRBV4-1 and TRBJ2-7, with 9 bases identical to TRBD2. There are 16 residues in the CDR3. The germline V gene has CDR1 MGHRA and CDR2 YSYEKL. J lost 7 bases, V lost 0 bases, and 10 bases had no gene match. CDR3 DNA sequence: TGCGCCAGCAGCCAAGATCCGGGGGGCCTAGCGGGAGAGCAGTACTTC. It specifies CASSQDPGGLAGEQYF.

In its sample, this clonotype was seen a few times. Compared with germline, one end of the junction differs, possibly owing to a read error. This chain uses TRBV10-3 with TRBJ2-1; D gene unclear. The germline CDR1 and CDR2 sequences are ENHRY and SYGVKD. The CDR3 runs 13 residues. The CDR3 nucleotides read TGTGCCATCAGTGAGCCACAGTACATTGAGCAGTTCTTC. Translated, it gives CAISEPQYIEQFF.

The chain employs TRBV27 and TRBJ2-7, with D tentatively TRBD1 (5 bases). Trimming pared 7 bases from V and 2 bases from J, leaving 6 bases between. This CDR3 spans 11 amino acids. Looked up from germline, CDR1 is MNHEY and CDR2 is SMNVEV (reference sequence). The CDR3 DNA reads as TGTGCCAGCAAAGGGGCCTACGAGCAGTACTTC. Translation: CASKGAYEQYF.

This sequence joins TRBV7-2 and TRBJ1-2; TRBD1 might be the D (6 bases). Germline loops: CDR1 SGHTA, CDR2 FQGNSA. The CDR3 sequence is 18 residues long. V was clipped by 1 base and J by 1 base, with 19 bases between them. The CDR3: CASSLEAPRGIDNYGYTF. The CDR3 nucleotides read TGTGCCAGCAGCTTAGAAGCGCCCAGGGGTATAGATAACTATGGCTACACCTTC.

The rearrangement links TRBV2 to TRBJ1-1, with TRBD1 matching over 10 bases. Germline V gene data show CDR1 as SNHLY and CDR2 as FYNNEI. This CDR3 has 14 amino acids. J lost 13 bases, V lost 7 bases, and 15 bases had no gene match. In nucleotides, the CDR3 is TGTGCCAGCAATAGGGACAGGGGATACGCTGGAGTTTTCTTT. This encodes CASNRDRGYAGVFF.

CDR3 in amino acids: CASSQDLAPSTDTQYF. The CDR3 bases are TGTGCCAGCAGCCAAGATCTAGCACCTAGCACAGATACGCAGTATTTT. The J gene is TRBJ2-3, the V gene TRBV3-1; possible D gene TRBD2, 5 bases. Germline CDR1 reads LGHDT; CDR2 reads YNNKEL (reference sequence). The CDR3 covers 16 residues. V dropped 0 bases and J dropped 0 bases, with 10 bases sitting between them.

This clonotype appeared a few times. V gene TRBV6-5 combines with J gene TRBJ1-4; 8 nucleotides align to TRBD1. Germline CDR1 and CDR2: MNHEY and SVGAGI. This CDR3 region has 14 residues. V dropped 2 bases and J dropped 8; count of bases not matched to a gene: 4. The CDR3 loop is CASSYTRGREKLFF. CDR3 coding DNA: TGTGCCAGCAGTTACACCAGGGGGCGCGAAAAACTGTTTTTT.

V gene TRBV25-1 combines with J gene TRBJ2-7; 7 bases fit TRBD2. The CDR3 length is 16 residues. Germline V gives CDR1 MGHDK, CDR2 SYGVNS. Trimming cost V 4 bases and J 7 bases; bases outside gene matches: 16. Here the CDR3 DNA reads TGTGCCAGCAGTGTGGGGCGGGAGTTAAGCTACAATGAGCAGTACTTC. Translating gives CASSVGRELSYNEQYF.

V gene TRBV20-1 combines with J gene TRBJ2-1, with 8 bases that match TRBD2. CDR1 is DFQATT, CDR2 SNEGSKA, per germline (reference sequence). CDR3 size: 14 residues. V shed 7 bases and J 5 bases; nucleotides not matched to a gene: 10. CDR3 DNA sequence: TGCAGTGAAACGGGGGGGGGTTTCAACAATGAGCAGTTCTTC. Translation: CSETGGGFNNEQFF.

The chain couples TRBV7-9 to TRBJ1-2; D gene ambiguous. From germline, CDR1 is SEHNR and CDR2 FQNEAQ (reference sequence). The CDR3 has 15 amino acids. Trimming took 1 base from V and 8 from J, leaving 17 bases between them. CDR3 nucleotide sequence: TGTGCCAGCAGCTTAGATGGTGGAAGAAGTACCGGCTACACCTTC. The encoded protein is CASSLDGGRSTGYTF. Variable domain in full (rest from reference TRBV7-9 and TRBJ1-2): DTGVSQNPRHKITKRGQNVTFRCDPISEHNRLYWYRQTLGQGPEFLTYFQNEAQLEKSRLLSDRFSAERPKGSFSTLEIQRTEQGDSAMYLCASSLDGGRSTGYTFGSGTRLTVV.

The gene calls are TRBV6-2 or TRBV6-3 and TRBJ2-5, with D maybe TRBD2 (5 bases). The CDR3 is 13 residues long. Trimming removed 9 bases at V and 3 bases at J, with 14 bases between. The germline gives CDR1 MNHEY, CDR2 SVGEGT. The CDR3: CASTEVGEETQYF. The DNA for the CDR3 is TGTGCCAGTACCGAGGTGGGAGAAGAGACCCAGTACTTC.

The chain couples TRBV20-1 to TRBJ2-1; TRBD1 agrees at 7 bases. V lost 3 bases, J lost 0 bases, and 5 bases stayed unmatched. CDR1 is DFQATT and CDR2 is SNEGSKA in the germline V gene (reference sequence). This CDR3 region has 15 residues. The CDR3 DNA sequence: TGCAGTGCTAGCGGACAGGCCAGCTCCTACAATGAGCAGTTCTTC. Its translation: CSASGQASSYNEQFF.

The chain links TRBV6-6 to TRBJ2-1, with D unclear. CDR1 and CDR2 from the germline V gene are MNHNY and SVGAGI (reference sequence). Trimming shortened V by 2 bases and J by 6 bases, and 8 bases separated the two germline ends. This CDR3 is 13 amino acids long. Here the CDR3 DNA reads TGTGCCAGCAGTTACACTTCATCCAATGAGCAGTTCTTC. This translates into CASSYTSSNEQFF.

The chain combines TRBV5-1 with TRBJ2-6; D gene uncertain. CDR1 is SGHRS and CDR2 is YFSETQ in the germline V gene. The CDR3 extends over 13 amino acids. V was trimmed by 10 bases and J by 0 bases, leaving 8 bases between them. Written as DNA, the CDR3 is TGCGCCCCAAGATACTCTGGGGCCAACGTCCTGACTTTC. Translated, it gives CAPRYSGANVLTF.

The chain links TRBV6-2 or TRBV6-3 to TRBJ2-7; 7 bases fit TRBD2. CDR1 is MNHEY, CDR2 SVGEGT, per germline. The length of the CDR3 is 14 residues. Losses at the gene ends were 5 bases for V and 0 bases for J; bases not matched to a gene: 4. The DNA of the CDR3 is TGTGCCAGCAGTACCGGACTAGACTCCTACGAGCAGTACTTC. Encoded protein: CASSTGLDSYEQYF.

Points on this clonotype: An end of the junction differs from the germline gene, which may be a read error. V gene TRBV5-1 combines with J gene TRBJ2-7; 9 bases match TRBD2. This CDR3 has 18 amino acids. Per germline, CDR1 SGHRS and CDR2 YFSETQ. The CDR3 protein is CASSSQGWREGKYNEQLF. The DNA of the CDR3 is TGCGCCAGCAGCTCCCAAGGTTGGCGGGAGGGAAAATACAATGAGCAGTTATTC.

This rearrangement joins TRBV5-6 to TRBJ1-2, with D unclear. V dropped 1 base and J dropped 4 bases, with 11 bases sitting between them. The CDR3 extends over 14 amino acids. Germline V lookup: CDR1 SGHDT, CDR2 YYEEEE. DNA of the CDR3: TGTGCCAGCAGCTTGCCGCAGAATTTCTATGGCTACACCTTC. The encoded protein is CASSLPQNFYGYTF.

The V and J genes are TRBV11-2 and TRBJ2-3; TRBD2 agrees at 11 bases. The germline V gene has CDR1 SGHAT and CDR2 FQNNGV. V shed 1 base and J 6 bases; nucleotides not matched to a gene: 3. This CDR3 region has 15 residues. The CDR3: CASSLVPSGGDTQYF. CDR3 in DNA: TGTGCCAGCAGCTTAGTACCTAGCGGGGGGGATACGCAGTATTTT.

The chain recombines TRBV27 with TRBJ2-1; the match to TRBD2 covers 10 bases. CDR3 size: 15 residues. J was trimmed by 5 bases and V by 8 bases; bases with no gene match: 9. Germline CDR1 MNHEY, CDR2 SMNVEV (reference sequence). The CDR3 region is CASGIAGGTDNEQFF. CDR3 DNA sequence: TGTGCCAGCGGAATAGCGGGGGGAACCGACAATGAGCAGTTCTTC.

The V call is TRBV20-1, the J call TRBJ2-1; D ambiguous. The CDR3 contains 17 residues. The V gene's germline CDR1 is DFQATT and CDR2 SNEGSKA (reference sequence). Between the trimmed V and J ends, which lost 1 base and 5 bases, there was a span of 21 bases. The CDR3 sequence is CSARAPGLQLKNNEQFF. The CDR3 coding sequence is TGCAGTGCTAGAGCCCCGGGTCTACAACTCAAAAACAATGAGCAGTTCTTC.

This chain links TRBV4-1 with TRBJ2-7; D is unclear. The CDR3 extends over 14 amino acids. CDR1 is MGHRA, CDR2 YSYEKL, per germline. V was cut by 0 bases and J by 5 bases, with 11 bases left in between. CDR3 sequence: CASSQDPRFHEQYF. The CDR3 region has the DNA TGCGCCAGCAGCCAAGATCCACGGTTTCACGAGCAGTACTTC.

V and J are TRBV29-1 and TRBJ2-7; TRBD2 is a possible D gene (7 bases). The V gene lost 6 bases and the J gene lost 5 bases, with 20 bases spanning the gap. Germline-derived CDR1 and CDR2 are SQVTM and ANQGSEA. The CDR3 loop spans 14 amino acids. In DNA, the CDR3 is TGCAGCGTCGGCCCGCGGGGGACACTAGACGAGCAGTACTTC. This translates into CSVGPRGTLDEQYF.

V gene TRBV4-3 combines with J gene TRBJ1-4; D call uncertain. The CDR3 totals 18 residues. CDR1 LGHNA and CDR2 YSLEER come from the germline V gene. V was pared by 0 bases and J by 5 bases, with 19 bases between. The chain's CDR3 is CASSQDQFVGSLNEKLFF. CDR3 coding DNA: TGCGCCAGCAGCCAAGATCAATTCGTGGGGAGCCTAAATGAAAAACTGTTTTTT.

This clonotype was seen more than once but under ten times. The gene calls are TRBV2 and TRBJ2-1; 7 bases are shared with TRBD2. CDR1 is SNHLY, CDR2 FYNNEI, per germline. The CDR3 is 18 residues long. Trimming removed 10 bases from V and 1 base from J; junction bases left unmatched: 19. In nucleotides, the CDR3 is TGTGCCAACTCTCGGAAGAACGGGAGGTTGGTGTCCTACAATGAGCAGTTCTTC. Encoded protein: CANSRKNGRLVSYNEQFF.

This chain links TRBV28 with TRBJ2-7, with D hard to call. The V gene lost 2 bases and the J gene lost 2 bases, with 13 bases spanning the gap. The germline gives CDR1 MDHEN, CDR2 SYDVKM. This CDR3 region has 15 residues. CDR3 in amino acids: CASSLQNAATYEQYF. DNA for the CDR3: TGTGCCAGCAGTTTACAGAACGCCGCTACCTACGAGCAGTACTTC.

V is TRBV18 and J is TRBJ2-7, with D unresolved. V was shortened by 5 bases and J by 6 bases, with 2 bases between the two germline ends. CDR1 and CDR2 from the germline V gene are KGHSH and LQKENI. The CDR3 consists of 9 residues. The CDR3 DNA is TGTGCCAGCTCATTCGAGCAGTACTTC. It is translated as CASSFEQYF.